The 31 T cell receptor beta chains reported below all come from one sample, sequenced in a study of type 1 regulatory T cells. Using its own MiXCR run on the reads, TCRdb lists one record per CDR3 protein. The sample lists 60,000 to 80,000 distinct CDR3 sequences, roughly three fifths occurring once. These receptors' targets are unknown. Sequencing was carried out using cultured T cells, either the whole culture or a sorted T cell fraction (not recorded which). As for subset: Tr1-enriched cell product generated in vitro against host alloantigens. The source of these receptors is a human donor in good health.

This clonotype was found a few times. V and J are TRBV7-6 and TRBJ2-5, with a tentative D call TRBD2 (5 bases). There are 14 residues in the CDR3. The V end was cut by 5 bases, the J end by 5 bases, with 15 bases between. Germline V gene sequence: CDR1 SGHVS, CDR2 FNYEAQ. The CDR3 region has the DNA TGTGCCAGCAGCCGCCCCGGGATCGGGGAGACCCAGTACTTC. Amino acid sequence: CASSRPGIGETQYF. Complete variable domain (other parts from reference TRBV7-6 and TRBJ2-5): GAGVSQSPRYKVTKRGQDVALRCDPISGHVSLYWYRQALGQGPEFLTYFNYEAQQDKSGLPNDRFSAERPEGSISTLTIQRTEQRDSAMYRCASSRPGIGETQYFGPGTRLLVL.

The J gene is TRBJ2-5, the V gene TRBV5-5, with 10 nucleotides matching TRBD2. CDR1 is SGHKS, CDR2 YYEKEE, per germline (reference sequence). Trimming took 3 bases from V and 2 from J; bases not matched to a gene: 7. This CDR3 comprises 16 residues. The CDR3 bases are TGTGCCAGCAGCTCTGCGGGACTAGCGATACAAGAGACCCAGTACTTC. Protein sequence: CASSSAGLAIQETQYF.

The chain has TRBV30 and TRBJ2-1; possibly TRBD1 or TRBD2 for D (5 bases each). CDR3 size: 13 residues. CDR1 is GTSNPN and CDR2 is SVGIG in the germline V gene (reference sequence). The V end was cut by 0 bases, the J end by 8 bases, with 11 bases between. The CDR3 DNA sequence: TGTGCCTGGAGTGTGGCGCAGGGAGATGAGCAGTTCTTC. Its protein is CAWSVAQGDEQFF.

The rearrangement joins TRBV7-9 to TRBJ2-1, with 10 bases matching TRBD1. Germline V gene lookup returns CDR1 SEHNR and CDR2 FQNEAQ (reference sequence). The CDR3 is 14 residues long. Trimming at V came to 4 bases and at J to 6 bases, leaving 3 bases not matched to a gene. Here the CDR3 reads CASSSWTGGNEQFF. The CDR3 DNA reads as TGTGCCAGCAGCTCCTGGACAGGGGGCAATGAGCAGTTCTTC.

The chain joins TRBV20-1 to TRBJ2-2; 11 nucleotides agree with TRBD2. Trimming removed 3 bases from V and 3 bases from J; junction bases left unmatched: 3. The CDR3 is made up of 15 amino acids. Germline CDR1 DFQATT, CDR2 SNEGSKA (reference sequence). Written as DNA, the CDR3 is TGCAGTGCTAGGGGACTAGCGGTGGACACCGGGGAGCTGTTTTTT. As protein: CSARGLAVDTGELFF.

Worth noting for this clonotype: Likely a read error: the CDR3 ends without its conserved phenylalanine or tryptophan. The limits of the CDR3 on the DNA are not certain, so only TCRdb's listed CDR3 is given. This rearrangement joins TRBV20-1 to TRBJ1-2; the D call of TRBD1 is as the table states it, not checked on the DNA. Germline V gene sequence: CDR1 DFQATT, CDR2 SNEGSKA (reference sequence). The CDR3 has 11 residues if both end residues are counted. The CDR3 spells CSASVQGVQSL.

The CDR3 reads CSARGVFAQGAGDTQYF. The CDR3 DNA follows: TGCAGTGCTAGAGGGGTTTTTGCACAGGGGGCCGGAGATACGCAGTATTTT. This rearrangement joins TRBV20-1 to TRBJ2-3, with TRBD1 matching over 9 bases. With 1 base clipped from V and 5 bases from J, the junction kept 13 bases outside the gene matches. CDR3 length equals 17 residues. CDR1 DFQATT and CDR2 SNEGSKA come from the germline V gene (reference sequence).

The chain links TRBV20-1 to TRBJ1-5, with D tentatively TRBD1 (6 bases). V dropped 0 bases and J dropped 4 bases, with 16 bases sitting between them. CDR1 is DFQATT and CDR2 is SNEGSKA in the germline V gene (reference sequence). The CDR3 is 16 amino acids. CDR3 sequence: CSARDPKRGANQPQHF. For the CDR3, the DNA is TGCAGTGCTAGAGATCCGAAGAGGGGGGCGAATCAGCCCCAGCATTTT.

Only a few counts were recorded for this clonotype. The chain links TRBV11-2 to TRBJ2-2; D ambiguous. CDR3 length equals 17 residues. V lost 4 bases, J lost 0 bases, and 15 bases lay in between. Germline lookup yields CDR1 SGHAT and CDR2 FQNNGV. In DNA, the CDR3 is TGTGCCAGCAGCTCCCCTTCGATTGCCTCGAACACCGGGGAGCTGTTTTTT. Amino acid sequence: CASSSPSIASNTGELFF.

The genes are TRBV20-1 and TRBJ2-5; 7 bases agree with TRBD2. The CDR3 spans 16 residues. The V gene end was trimmed by 6 bases and the J gene end by 5 bases; junction bases not matched to a gene: 18. In germline, CDR1 is DFQATT, CDR2 SNEGSKA (reference sequence). CDR3 bases: TGCAGTGCCACCCGGGATAGCGGGCTCGAGGGGGAGACCCAGTACTTC. Residues: CSATRDSGLEGETQYF.

The chain has TRBV18 and TRBJ2-1; TRBD1 is a possible D gene (5 bases). V was pared by 3 bases and J by 2 bases, with 11 bases between. CDR3 length: 15 residues. Germline V lookup: CDR1 KGHSH, CDR2 LQKENI. CDR3 nucleotides: TGTGCCAGCTCACCGACCCAGGGCCCCTACAATGAGCAGTTCTTC. Residues: CASSPTQGPYNEQFF.

This clonotype occurred once. The CDR3 DNA is TGCAGTGCTAGAGAGGGACAGCTCTATAAGAACACTGAAGCTTTCTTT. Residues: CSAREGQLYKNTEAFF. J is TRBJ1-1 and V is TRBV20-1, with 7 bases that match TRBD1. V was pared by 0 bases and J by 1 base, with 8 bases of the junction left unmatched. CDR3 length: 16 amino acids. Germline V gene lookup returns CDR1 DFQATT and CDR2 SNEGSKA (reference sequence).

The chain links TRBV6-1 to TRBJ2-3; 8 bases are shared with TRBD2. Germline values: CDR1 MNHNS, CDR2 SASEGT. This CDR3 comprises 18 residues. With V trimmed by 0 bases and J by 5 bases, 13 bases remained unmatched. CDR3 DNA sequence: TGTGCCAGCAGTGAAGCCCTATTGAGCGGGAGCATCAGAGATACGCAGTATTTT. This encodes CASSEALLSGSIRDTQYF.

The V and J genes are TRBV6-5 and TRBJ2-5, with D hard to call. This CDR3 comprises 17 residues. The V gene's germline CDR1 is MNHEY and CDR2 SVGAGI. V lost 0 bases, J lost 2 bases, and 16 bases lay in between. CDR3 sequence (DNA): TGTGCCAGCAGTTACTCGATAGGGCAGCCGATACAAGAGACCCAGTACTTC. Translation: CASSYSIGQPIQETQYF.

This clonotype was counted a few times. The chain carries TRBV5-1 and TRBJ2-7; D not certain. The CDR3 is 15 residues long. In germline, CDR1 is SGHRS, CDR2 YFSETQ. Trimming pared 4 bases from V and 1 base from J, leaving 15 bases between. CDR3 nucleotide sequence: TGCGCCAGCAGCAATGGGCCAGACAATTCCTACGAGCAGTACTTC. Translated: CASSNGPDNSYEQYF.

The V gene is TRBV12-3 or TRBV12-4, the J gene TRBJ2-7, with TRBD2 matching 12 bases. V was clipped by 6 bases and J by 4 bases; unmatched bases: 7. This CDR3 has 15 residues. The CDR3 DNA follows: TGTGCCAGCAGCCGACTAGCGGGAGTGGGGTACGAGCAGTACTTC. Its translation: CASSRLAGVGYEQYF.

This clonotype has just a few counts. The CDR3 here is CASRGLGPQETQYF. For the CDR3, the DNA is TGTGCCAGCAGGGGTTTGGGTCCACAAGAGACCCAGTACTTC. The rearrangement joins TRBV11-2 to TRBJ2-5; D unresolved. Germline V gives CDR1 SGHAT, CDR2 FQNNGV. This CDR3 region has 14 residues. V dropped 6 bases and J dropped 2 bases, with 13 bases sitting between them. The full variable domain, completed using reference TRBV11-2 and TRBJ2-5, is EAGVAQSPRYKIIEKRQSVAFWCNPISGHATLYWYQQILGQGPKLLIQFQNNGVVDDSQLPKDRFSAERLKGVDSTLKIQPAKLEDSAVYLCASRGLGPQETQYFGPGTRLLVL.

The V and J genes are TRBV7-9 and TRBJ1-1, with D possibly matching TRBD1 (6 bases). Germline V gene data show CDR1 as SEHNR and CDR2 as FQNEAQ (reference sequence). V shed 2 bases and J shed 4 bases, with 11 bases lying between them. The CDR3 covers 14 residues. The CDR3 region is CASSLQGGITEAFF. The CDR3 DNA follows: TGTGCCAGCAGCTTACAAGGGGGGATCACTGAAGCTTTCTTT.

The chain links TRBV11-3 to TRBJ2-3; 8 bases map to TRBD1. This CDR3 is 14 amino acids long. The trim removed 5 bases at V and 5 bases at J, leaving 6 bases unmatched. Germline V CDR1 and CDR2: SGHNT, YENEEA. The CDR3 DNA is TGTGCCAGCAGCCTCGGACAGGGAGGAGATACGCAGTATTTT. It codes for CASSLGQGGDTQYF.

CDR3 coding DNA: TGTGCCAGCAGCCATGGGGGGGCCCGGAACACTGAAGCTTTCTTT. Protein sequence: CASSHGGARNTEAFF. V is TRBV3-1 and J is TRBJ1-1, with D tentatively TRBD1 (6 bases). There are 15 residues in the CDR3. V lost 3 bases and J 1 base, leaving 12 bases between the germline ends. From germline, CDR1 is LGHDT and CDR2 YNNKEL (reference sequence).

V is TRBV29-1 and J is TRBJ2-1; tentatively, D is TRBD2 (5 bases). Trimming cost V 6 bases and J 3 bases, with 12 bases left between them. The CDR3 consists of 13 residues. Germline V gives CDR1 SQVTM, CDR2 ANQGSEA. Written as DNA, the CDR3 is TGCAGCGTGAGCGGCGAGGACTACAATGAGCAGTTCTTC. Its translation: CSVSGEDYNEQFF.

The rearrangement links TRBV7-9 to TRBJ2-1; 7 nucleotides line up with TRBD2. This CDR3 spans 20 amino acids. Germline values: CDR1 SEHNR, CDR2 FQNEAQ (reference sequence). Losses at the gene ends were 4 bases for V and 7 bases for J; bases not matched to a gene: 25. CDR3 sequence reads: CASSSPGLPSFHGRFNEQFF. DNA for the CDR3: TGTGCCAGCAGCTCACCGGGACTACCAAGTTTTCACGGCCGTTTTAATGAGCAGTTCTTC.

The chain couples TRBV4-2 to TRBJ2-5; 8 bases fit TRBD2. Germline-derived CDR1 and CDR2 are LGHNA and YNFKEQ. Unmatched junction bases numbered 4, after V lost 3 bases and J lost 1 base. This CDR3 has 15 residues. The CDR3 reads CASSQPGTSQETQYF. The CDR3 nucleotides read TGTGCCAGCAGCCAGCCCGGGACTAGCCAAGAGACCCAGTACTTC.

The CDR3 coding sequence is TGTGCCATCCCTACTAGCGAGGAGACCCAGTACTTC. Amino acids: CAIPTSEETQYF. The chain links TRBV2 to TRBJ2-5; 7 bases match TRBD2. This CDR3 spans 12 amino acids. The V gene's germline CDR1 is SNHLY and CDR2 FYNNEI. V trimming: 10 bases; J trimming: 5 bases; junction bases outside the gene matches: 7.

In this sample, this clonotype turned up a few times. This chain uses TRBV5-1 with TRBJ1-1; unclear D gene. The CDR3 consists of 14 residues. The germline V gene has CDR1 SGHRS and CDR2 YFSETQ. V was trimmed by 1 base and J by 0 bases, leaving 7 bases between them. Here the CDR3 DNA reads TGCGCCAGCAGCTTGTTGCCCATGAACACTGAAGCTTTCTTT. Translated, it gives CASSLLPMNTEAFF.

The chain joins TRBV2 to TRBJ2-3; TRBD2 matches at 7 bases. CDR1 is SNHLY, CDR2 FYNNEI, per germline. The trim removed 1 base at V and 3 bases at J, leaving 7 bases unmatched. The CDR3 loop spans 16 amino acids. The CDR3: CASSEGGGSWTDTQYF. In DNA, the CDR3 is TGTGCCAGCAGTGAAGGGGGCGGGAGTTGGACAGATACGCAGTATTTT. The full variable domain, with the rest looked up from reference TRBV2 and TRBJ2-3, is EPEVTQTPSHQVTQMGQEVILRCVPISNHLYFYWYRQILGQKVEFLVSFYNNEISEKSEIFDDQFSVERPDGSNFTLKIRSTKLEDSAMYFCASSEGGGSWTDTQYFGPGTRLTVL.

The rearrangement joins TRBV7-9 to TRBJ2-7; 8 bases line up with TRBD1. The V and J ends lost 5 bases and 0 bases, in that order; junction bases with no gene match: 9. The CDR3 runs to 16 residues. CDR1 and CDR2 from the germline V gene are SEHNR and FQNEAQ (reference sequence). The CDR3, as DNA: TGTGCCAGCAGCCCCGACAGGGGCCCAAGCTCCTACGAGCAGTACTTC. It translates to CASSPDRGPSSYEQYF. Complete variable domain (other parts from reference TRBV7-9 and TRBJ2-7): DTGVSQNPRHKITKRGQNVTFRCDPISEHNRLYWYRQTLGQGPEFLTYFQNEAQLEKSRLLSDRFSAERPKGSFSTLEIQRTEQGDSAMYLCASSPDRGPSSYEQYFGPGTRLTVT.

This chain links TRBV7-2 with TRBJ2-7, with a tentative D call TRBD2 (5 bases). The CDR3 has 15 residues. Germline V gene data show CDR1 as SGHTA and CDR2 as FQGNSA. Trimming took 7 bases from V and 4 from J, leaving 20 bases between them. CDR3 in DNA: TGTGCCAGCACTTCCCGCGAGAGCGGAAAATACGAGCAGTACTTC. Residues: CASTSRESGKYEQYF.

Concerning this clonotype itself: Mismatch with germline at one junction end may stem from a read error. The rearrangement uses TRBV5-4 and TRBJ2-7, with 8 bases identical to TRBD2. Looked up from germline, CDR1 is SGHNT and CDR2 is YYREEE (reference sequence). The CDR3 is made up of 15 amino acids. This chain's CDR3 is CASSLAGGSFYELYF. As DNA, the CDR3 is TGTGCCAGCAGCTTGGCGGGAGGGTCATTCTACGAGCTGTACTTC.

The genes are TRBV20-1 and TRBJ2-7; a weak D match, TRBD2 (5 bases). The CDR3 covers 12 residues. Looked up from germline, CDR1 is DFQATT and CDR2 is SNEGSKA (reference sequence). Trimming left V 3 bases short and J 3 bases short, with 9 bases between. The CDR3 bases are TGCAGTGCTAGTGAGGGCTACTACGAGCAGTACTTC. Its protein product is CSASEGYYEQYF.

This clonotype was found once. The chain has TRBV24-1 and TRBJ1-1; 9 bases are a match to TRBD1. Trimming took 4 bases from V and 0 from J; bases not matched to a gene: 8. CDR3 length: 17 residues. Per the germline V gene, CDR1 is KGHDR and CDR2 is SFDVKD. Written as DNA, the CDR3 is TGTGCCACCAGTGACCGGCGACAGGGGGGAGTGAACACTGAAGCTTTCTTT. This codes for CATSDRRQGGVNTEAFF.